This T cell receptor (beta chain) was identified during a study of blood T cell repertoires in COVID-19 (TCRdb year 2020). In the study overall: Collaborator samples came from the United States, Italy and Spain and covered acute and convalescent phases of COVID-19. The material from the prospective study consisted of cDNA or gDNA derived from T cells, B-cell-depleted T cells, or PBMCs. Subjects who had been exposed to COVID-19, were actively infected with it, or had recovered from it provided the deeply sampled blood TCRbeta repertoires that made up the dataset. The repertoires were released in a freely available public database intended as a resource for research on the immune response to SARS-CoV-2. Samples came from the ongoing ImmuneRACE study (first 160 participants) plus 1,254 subjects from 6 global collaborators. A de-identified subject ID, COVID-19 status, age in years and sex were almost always included in the sample metadata. HLA class I and class II types, where available, came from metadata supplied by the sample provider rather than from assay-based typing.

TCRbeta CDR3 regions were amplified from genomic DNA using the immunoSEQ Assay, a bias-controlled multiplex PCR. For the original study's pipeline: Nucleated cell counts per sample were estimated from amplification of reference gene primers within the assay. To quantify the absolute abundance of each unique TCRbeta CDR3 rearrangement, sequence reads were collapsed and filtered. For each sample, productive Simpson clonality was calculated as the square root of Simpson's diversity index over productive rearrangements. TCRdb took this table from immuneACCESS and kept in-frame rearrangements with V and J called. Such tables lack part of the clones; where checked against another copy, unresolved V genes explain under half of the gap, and the rest is unexplained. The V and J calls and clone size were taken over from that table, and D and trimming were inferred from the DNA. The sample table records 150,000 to 200,000 clones; around 90% of these occur just once. The ten largest make up roughly 21% of the sample.

In regard to this clone: What antigen it recognizes has not been identified. The input lacks base qualities; no much larger clone sits a single base away.

CDR1 SGHRS and CDR2 YFSETQ are derived from the germline V gene. V is trimmed back by 6 bases and J by 6 bases, and the junction contains 9 bases that no gene match accounts for. The CDR3, from cysteine to phenylalanine, totals 14 residues. Solely the CDR3 DNA is kept, with 42 bases framed from the first base. The full study reports these points: The quantity of clinical and demographic metadata differed by source and by participant and was supplied without curation.

Each collaborating institution followed its own protocols to collect whole blood in K2EDTA tubes. For TCRbeta analysis, collaborators shipped samples as frozen whole blood, isolated PBMCs, or DNA extracted from either of those sample types. Sequenced sample: peripheral blood. The chain is made from TRBV5-1 and TRBJ2-1; the central 7 bases match TRBD2. This TCR was recovered from a man in his sixties with active or convalescent COVID-19. The DNA sequence is given as TGCGCCAGCACAACGAGCGGGGCCTTCAATGAGCAGTTCTTC. It translates as CASTTSGAFNEQFF.